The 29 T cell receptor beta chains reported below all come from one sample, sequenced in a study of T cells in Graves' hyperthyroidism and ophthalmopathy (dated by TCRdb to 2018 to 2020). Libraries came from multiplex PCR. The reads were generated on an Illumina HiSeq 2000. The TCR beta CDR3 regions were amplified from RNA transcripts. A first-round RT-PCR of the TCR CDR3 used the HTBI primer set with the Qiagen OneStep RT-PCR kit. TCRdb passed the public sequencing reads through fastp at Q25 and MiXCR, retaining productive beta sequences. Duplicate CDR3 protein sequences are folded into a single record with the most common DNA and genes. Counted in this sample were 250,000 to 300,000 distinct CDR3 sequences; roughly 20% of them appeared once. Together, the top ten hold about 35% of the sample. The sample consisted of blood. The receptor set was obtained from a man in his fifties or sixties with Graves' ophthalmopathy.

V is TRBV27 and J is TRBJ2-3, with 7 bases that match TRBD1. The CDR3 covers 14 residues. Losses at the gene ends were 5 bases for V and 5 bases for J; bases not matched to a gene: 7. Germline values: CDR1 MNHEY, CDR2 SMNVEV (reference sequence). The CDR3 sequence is CASSIEGAGDTQYF. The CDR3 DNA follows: TGTGCCAGCAGTATAGAGGGGGCGGGAGATACGCAGTATTTT.

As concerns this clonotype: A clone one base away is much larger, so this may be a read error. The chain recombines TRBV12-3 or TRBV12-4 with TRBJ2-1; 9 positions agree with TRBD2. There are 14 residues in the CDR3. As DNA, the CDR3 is TGTGCCTGCAGAGGTAGCGGGAGAAGTAATGAGCAGTTCTTC. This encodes CACRGSGRSNEQFF.

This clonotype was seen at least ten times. The DNA for the CDR3 is TGCGCCAGCAGGCCGGGACTAGCGGGAGGATACGAGCAGTACTTC. This sequence encodes CASRPGLAGGYEQYF. The rearrangement links TRBV5-1 to TRBJ2-7; 15 bases are a match to TRBD2. The CDR3 is made up of 15 amino acids. J was trimmed by 4 bases and V by 5 bases; bases with no gene match: 4. CDR1 and CDR2 (germline): SGHRS, YFSETQ.

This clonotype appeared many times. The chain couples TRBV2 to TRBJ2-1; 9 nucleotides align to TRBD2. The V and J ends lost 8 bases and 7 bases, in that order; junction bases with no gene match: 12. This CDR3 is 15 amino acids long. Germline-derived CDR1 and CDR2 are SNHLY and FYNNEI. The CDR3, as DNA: TGTGCCAGCGTCTCTAATAGCGGGAGTAGGAATGAGCAGTTCTTC. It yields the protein CASVSNSGSRNEQFF.

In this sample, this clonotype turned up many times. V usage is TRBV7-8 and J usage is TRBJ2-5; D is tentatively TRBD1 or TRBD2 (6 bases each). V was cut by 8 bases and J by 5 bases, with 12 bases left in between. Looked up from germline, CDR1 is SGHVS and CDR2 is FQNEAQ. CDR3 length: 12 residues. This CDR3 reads CASRRDTETQYF. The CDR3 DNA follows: TGTGCCAGCCGGAGGGACACTGAGACCCAGTACTTC.

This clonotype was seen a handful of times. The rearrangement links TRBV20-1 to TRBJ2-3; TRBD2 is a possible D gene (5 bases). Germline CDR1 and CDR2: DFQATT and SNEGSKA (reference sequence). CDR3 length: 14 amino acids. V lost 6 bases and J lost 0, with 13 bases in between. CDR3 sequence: CSAPAGASTDTQYF. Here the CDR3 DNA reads TGCAGTGCCCCCGCGGGCGCTAGCACAGATACGCAGTATTTT.

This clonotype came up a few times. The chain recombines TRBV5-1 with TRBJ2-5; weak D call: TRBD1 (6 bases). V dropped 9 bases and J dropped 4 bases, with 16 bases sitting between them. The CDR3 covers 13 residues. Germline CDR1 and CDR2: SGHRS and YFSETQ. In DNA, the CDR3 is TGCGCCACCTACAGGGAAATAGGAGAGACCCAGTACTTC. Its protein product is CATYREIGETQYF.

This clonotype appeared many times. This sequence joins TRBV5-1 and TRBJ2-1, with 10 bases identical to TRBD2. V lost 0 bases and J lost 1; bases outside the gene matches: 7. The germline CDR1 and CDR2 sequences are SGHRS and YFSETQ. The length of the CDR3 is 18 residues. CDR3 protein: CASSLAATSGLSYNEQFF. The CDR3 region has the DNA TGCGCCAGCAGCTTGGCCGCGACTAGCGGGCTATCCTACAATGAGCAGTTCTTC. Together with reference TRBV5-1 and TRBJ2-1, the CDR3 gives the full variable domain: KAGVTQTPRYLIKTRGQQVTLSCSPISGHRSVSWYQQTPGQGLQFLFEYFSETQRNKGNFPGRFSGRQFSNSRSEMNVSTLELGDSALYLCASSLAATSGLSYNEQFFGPGTRLTVL.

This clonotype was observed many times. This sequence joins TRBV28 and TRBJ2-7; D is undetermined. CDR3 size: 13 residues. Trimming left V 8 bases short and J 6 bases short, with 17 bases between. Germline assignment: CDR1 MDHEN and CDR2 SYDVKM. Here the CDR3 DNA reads TGTGCCAGCGCCCCCAATCCAAAGTTCGAGCAGTACTTC. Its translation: CASAPNPKFEQYF.

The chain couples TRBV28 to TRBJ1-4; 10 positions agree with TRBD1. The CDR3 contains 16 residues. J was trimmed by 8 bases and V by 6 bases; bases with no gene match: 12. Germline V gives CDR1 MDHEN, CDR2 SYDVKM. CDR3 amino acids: CASRSPRQGAGEKLFF. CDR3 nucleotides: TGTGCCAGCAGAAGCCCTCGACAGGGGGCAGGAGAAAAACTGTTTTTT.

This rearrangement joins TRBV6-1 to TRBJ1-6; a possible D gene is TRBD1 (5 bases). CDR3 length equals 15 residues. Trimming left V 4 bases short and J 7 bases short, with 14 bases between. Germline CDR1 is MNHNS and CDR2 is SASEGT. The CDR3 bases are TGTGCCAGCAGTGCCAACCCGGGACGGAATTCACCCCTCCACTTT. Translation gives CASSANPGRNSPLHF.

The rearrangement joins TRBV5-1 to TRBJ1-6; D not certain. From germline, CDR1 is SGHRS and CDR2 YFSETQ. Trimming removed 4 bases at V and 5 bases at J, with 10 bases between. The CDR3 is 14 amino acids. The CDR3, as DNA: TGCGCCAGCAGCCTGGACGCGCATAATTCACCCCTCCACTTT. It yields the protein CASSLDAHNSPLHF.

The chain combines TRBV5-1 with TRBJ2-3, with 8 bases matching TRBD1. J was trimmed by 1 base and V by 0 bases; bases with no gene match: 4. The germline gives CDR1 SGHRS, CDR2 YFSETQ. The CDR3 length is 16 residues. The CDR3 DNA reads TGCGCCAGCAGCTTGGATCAGGGGGCCCGCACAGATACGCAGTATTTT. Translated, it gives CASSLDQGARTDTQYF.

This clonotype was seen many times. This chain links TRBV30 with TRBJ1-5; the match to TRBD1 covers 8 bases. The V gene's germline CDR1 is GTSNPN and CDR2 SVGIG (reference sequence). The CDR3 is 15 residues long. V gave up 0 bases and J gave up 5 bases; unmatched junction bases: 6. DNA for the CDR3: TGTGCCTGGAGTGTAGGGCAGGGGGCCTATCAGCCCCAGCATTTT. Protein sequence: CAWSVGQGAYQPQHF.

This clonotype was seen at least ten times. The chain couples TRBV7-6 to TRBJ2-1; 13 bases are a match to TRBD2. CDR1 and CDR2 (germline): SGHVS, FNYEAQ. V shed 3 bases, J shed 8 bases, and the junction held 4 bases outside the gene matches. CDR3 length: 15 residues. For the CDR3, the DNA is TGTGCCAGCAGCTTCGGACTAGCGGGAGACGATGAGCAGTTCTTC. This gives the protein CASSFGLAGDDEQFF.

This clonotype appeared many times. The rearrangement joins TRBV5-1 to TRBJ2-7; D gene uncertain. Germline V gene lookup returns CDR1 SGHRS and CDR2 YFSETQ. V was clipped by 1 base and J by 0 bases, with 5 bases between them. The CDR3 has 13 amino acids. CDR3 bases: TGCGCCAGCAGCTTGCCCCCCTCCTACGAGCAGTACTTC. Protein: CASSLPPSYEQYF.

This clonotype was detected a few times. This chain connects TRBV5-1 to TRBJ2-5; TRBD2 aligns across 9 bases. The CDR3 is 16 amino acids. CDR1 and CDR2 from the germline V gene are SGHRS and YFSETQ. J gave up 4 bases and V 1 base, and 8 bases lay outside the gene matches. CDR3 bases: TGCGCCAGCAGCTTGCTCGGCGGGAGGGCCGGAGAGACCCAGTACTTC. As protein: CASSLLGGRAGETQYF.

In DNA form, the CDR3 reads TGTGCCAGCAGGGAACTAGCGAGCGCCGAGACCCAGTACTTC. Its protein is CASRELASAETQYF. V gene TRBV28 combines with J gene TRBJ2-5, with 7 bases identical to TRBD2. This CDR3 has 14 amino acids. CDR1 and CDR2 from the germline V gene are MDHEN and SYDVKM. V gave up 6 bases and J gave up 5 bases; unmatched junction bases: 9. Full variable domain (outside the CDR3, taken from reference TRBV28 and TRBJ2-5): DVKVTQSSRYLVKRTGEKVFLECVQDMDHENMFWYRQDPGLGLRLIYFSYDVKMKEKGDIPEGYSVSREKKERFSLILESASTNQTSMYLCASRELASAETQYFGPGTRLLVL.

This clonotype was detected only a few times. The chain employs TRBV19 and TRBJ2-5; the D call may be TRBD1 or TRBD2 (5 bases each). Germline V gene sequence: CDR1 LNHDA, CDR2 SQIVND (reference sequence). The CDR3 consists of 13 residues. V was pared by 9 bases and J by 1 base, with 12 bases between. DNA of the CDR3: TGTGCCAGCCAACGGGACGCCCAAGAGACCCAGTACTTC. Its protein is CASQRDAQETQYF.

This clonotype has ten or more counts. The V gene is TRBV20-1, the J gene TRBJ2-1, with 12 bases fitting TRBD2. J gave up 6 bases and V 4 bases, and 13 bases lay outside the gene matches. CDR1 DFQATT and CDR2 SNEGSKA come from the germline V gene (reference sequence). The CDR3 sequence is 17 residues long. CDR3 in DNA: TGCAGTGCTACCCCCTGGACTAGCGGGACGAAGCCCAATGAGCAGTTCTTC. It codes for CSATPWTSGTKPNEQFF.

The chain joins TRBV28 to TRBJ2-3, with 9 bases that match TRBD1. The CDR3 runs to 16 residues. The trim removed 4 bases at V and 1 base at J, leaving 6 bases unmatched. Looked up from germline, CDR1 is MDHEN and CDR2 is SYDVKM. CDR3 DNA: TGTGCCAGCAGTTCGATGGGACAGGGCCGCACAGATACGCAGTATTTT. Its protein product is CASSSMGQGRTDTQYF.

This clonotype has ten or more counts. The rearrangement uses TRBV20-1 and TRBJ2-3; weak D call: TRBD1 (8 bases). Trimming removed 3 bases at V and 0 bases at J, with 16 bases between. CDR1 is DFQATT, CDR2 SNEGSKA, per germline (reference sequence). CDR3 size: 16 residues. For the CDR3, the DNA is TGCAGTGCTAGGCCCAGGGGGCGGGAGAGCACAGATACGCAGTATTTT. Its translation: CSARPRGRESTDTQYF.

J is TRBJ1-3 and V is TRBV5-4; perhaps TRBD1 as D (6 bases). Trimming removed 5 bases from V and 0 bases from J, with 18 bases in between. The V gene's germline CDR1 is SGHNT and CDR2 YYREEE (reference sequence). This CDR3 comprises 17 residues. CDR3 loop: CASSPGSLGASGNTIYF. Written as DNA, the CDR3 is TGTGCCAGCAGTCCTGGGTCCCTGGGGGCCTCTGGAAACACCATATATTTT.

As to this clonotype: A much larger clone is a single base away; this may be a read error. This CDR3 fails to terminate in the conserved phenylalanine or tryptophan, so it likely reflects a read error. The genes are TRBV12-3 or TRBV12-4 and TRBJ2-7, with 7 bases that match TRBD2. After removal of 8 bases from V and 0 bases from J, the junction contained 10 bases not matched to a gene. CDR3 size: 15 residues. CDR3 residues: CASRMGRVGSYEQYS. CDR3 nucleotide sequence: TGTGCCAGCCGAATGGGGAGGGTTGGCTCCTACGAGCAGTACTCC.

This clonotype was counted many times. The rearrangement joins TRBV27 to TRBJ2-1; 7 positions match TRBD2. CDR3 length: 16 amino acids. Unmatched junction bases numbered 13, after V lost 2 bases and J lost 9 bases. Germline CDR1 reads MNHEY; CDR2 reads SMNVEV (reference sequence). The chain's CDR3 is CASSLRRGRGQGEQFF. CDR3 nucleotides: TGTGCCAGCAGTTTAAGGCGCGGGAGAGGGCAGGGTGAGCAGTTCTTC.

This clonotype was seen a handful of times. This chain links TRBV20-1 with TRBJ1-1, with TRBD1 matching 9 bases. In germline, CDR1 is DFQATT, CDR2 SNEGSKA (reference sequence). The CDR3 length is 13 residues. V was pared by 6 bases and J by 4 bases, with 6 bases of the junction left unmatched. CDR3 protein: CSAQGQGATEAFF. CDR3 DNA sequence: TGCAGTGCCCAGGGACAGGGAGCCACTGAAGCTTTCTTT.

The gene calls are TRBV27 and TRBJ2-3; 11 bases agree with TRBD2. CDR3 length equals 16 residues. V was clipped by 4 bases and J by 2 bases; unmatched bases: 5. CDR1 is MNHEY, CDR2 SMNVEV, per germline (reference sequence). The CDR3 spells CASSSGLAEPTDTQYF. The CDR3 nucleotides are TGTGCCAGCAGTTCGGGACTAGCGGAACCCACAGATACGCAGTATTTT.

The CDR3 nucleotides read TGCAGTGCTAGAGATTCGGGTGTTAGCAATCAGCCCCAGCATTTT. The encoded protein is CSARDSGVSNQPQHF. The chain links TRBV20-1 to TRBJ1-5; D unresolved. Germline CDR1 is DFQATT and CDR2 is SNEGSKA (reference sequence). Trimming took off 0 bases at V and 0 bases at J, with 9 bases between the two ends. The CDR3 has 15 residues.

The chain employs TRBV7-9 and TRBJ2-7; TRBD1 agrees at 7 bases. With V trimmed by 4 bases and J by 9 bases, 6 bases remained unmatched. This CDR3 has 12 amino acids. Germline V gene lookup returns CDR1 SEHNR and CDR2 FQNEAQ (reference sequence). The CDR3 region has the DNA TGTGCCAGCAGCTCAGACAGGGCAGTGCAGTACTTC. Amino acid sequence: CASSSDRAVQYF.